This TCR beta chain comes out of a study of siplizumab effects on memory and regulatory T cells. The data were produced by immunoSEQ multiplex PCR, yet TCRdb's version contains in-frame clones alone and is incomplete. In the table there are under 110,000 clones, about 93% of which are singletons. Between the trimmed V and J ends, which lost 3 bases and 3 bases, there was a span of 10 bases. This CDR3 is built from 13 residues. Germline assignment: CDR1 SGHRS and CDR2 YFSETQ. Study observations and caveats: On average, around 70% of mappable alloreactive CD4+ clones were Treg-derived under siplizumab, against about 30% in controls. Most alloreactive clones went unmapped to unstimulated subsets; only a minor fraction mapped. Significantly reduced by siplizumab was the cumulative frequency of alloreactive sequences, namely those traceable to unstimulated CD4+ memory cells.

Comment on this clone: Its antigen is not known.

The chain employs TRBV5-1 and TRBJ2-7; D ambiguous. Sample: non-Treg CD4+ T cells sorted from blood. The origin of this receptor is a human donor in good health. The CDR3 nucleotides read TGCGCCAGCAGCTCTGAGGTTGGCTACGAGCAGTACTTC. It yields the protein CASSSEVGYEQYF.